A selection of T cell receptor beta chains follows, all from one sample in a study of cytomegalovirus exposure and HLA in healthy donors. Using immunoSEQ multiplex PCR, the repertoire was profiled, and TCRdb retains in-frame clones only, with some absent. Of roughly 140,000 clones listed, around 78% are singletons. The sequencing input was PBMCs. All receptors derive from a woman aged 40 to 49 in good health and CMV-seropositive. CDR3s include the opening cysteine and the closing phenylalanine or tryptophan. D genes are given only for firm matches. A clone size is listed for some rows: how often the clone was seen (once, few, many), or a class if it is expanded.

CSVGGHYTGELFF TGCAGCGTTGGGGGGCACTACACCGGGGAGCTGTTTTTT TRBV29-1 few TRBJ2-2 NA
CASSEQGFENIQYF TGTGCCAGCAGTGAACAGGGGTTTGAAAACATTCAGTACTTC TRBV2 NA TRBJ2-4 NA
CASSRQGFTDTQYF TGTGCCAGCAGCCGTCAGGGCTTCACAGATACGCAGTATTTT TRBV2 NA TRBJ2-3 NA
CASRERETDTQYF TGCGCCAGCCGGGAGCGCGAAACAGATACGCAGTATTTT TRBV5-1 NA TRBJ2-3 NA
CASSLAGGPNNEQFF TGTGCCAGCAGCTTAGCGGGAGGGCCCAACAATGAGCAGTTCTTC TRBV7-9 NA TRBJ2-1 TRBD2
CASSKLPEYDEQYF TGTGCCAGCAGTAAGCTCCCCGAATACGACGAGCAGTACTTC TRBV28 NA TRBJ2-7 NA
CASSWDWGDGYTF TGTGCCAGCAGCTGGGACTGGGGCGATGGCTACACCTTC TRBV5-8 NA TRBJ1-2 NA
CASRTASSYNEQFF TGTGCCAGCAGGACAGCGAGCTCCTACAATGAGCAGTTCTTC TRBV6-1 NA TRBJ2-1 NA
CASSLRYRGSGAFF TGTGCCAGCAGTTTAAGATATCGGGGTTCGGGAGCTTTCTTT TRBV28 NA TRBJ1-1 NA
CASSLVGLAGYNEQFF TGTGCCAGCAGCTTAGTGGGTCTAGCGGGTTACAATGAGCAGTTCTTC TRBV7-2 NA TRBJ2-1 TRBD2
CASSLTGSSREAFF TGTGCCAGCAGTTTGACAGGATCTAGTCGTGAAGCTTTCTTT TRBV27 NA TRBJ1-1 NA
CATSTDTSGVQETQYF TGTGCCACCAGCACGGACACTAGCGGGGTACAAGAGACCCAGTACTTC TRBV15 NA TRBJ2-5 TRBD2
CASSYQDSPLHF TGTGCCAGCAGTTACCAGGATTCACCCCTCCACTTT TRBV6-5 NA TRBJ1-6 NA
CASSLNSGEPQHF TGTGCCAGCAGCTTGAACAGCGGGGAGCCCCAGCATTTT TRBV11-3 few TRBJ1-5 NA
CASSSPRGQLRGNTIYF TGTGCCAGCAGCTCACCGAGAGGACAGCTACGTGGAAACACCATATATTTT TRBV7-9 NA TRBJ1-3 NA
CASSVSAGVAKNIQYF TGTGCCAGCAGCGTATCAGCGGGAGTAGCCAAAAACATTCAGTACTTC TRBV9 NA TRBJ2-4 TRBD2
CASSPAGLARKETQYF TGCGCCAGCAGCCCGGCCGGACTAGCTCGGAAGGAGACCCAGTACTTC TRBV5-1 NA TRBJ2-5 TRBD2
CASSTTGASSYEQYF TGTGCCAGCAGTACTACAGGGGCTAGCTCCTACGAGCAGTACTTC TRBV28 few TRBJ2-7 TRBD1
CASSQGQGEDTQYF TGTGCCAGCAGCCAGGGACAGGGGGAGGATACGCAGTATTTT TRBV7-9 NA TRBJ2-3 TRBD1
CASSLAGNSNQPQHF TGTGCCAGCAGTTTAGCCGGGAACAGCAATCAGCCCCAGCATTTT TRBV27 NA TRBJ1-5 NA
CASSLAPGQGYEQYF TGCGCCAGCAGCTTGGCCCCGGGACAGGGTTACGAGCAGTACTTC TRBV5-1 NA TRBJ2-7 TRBD1
CASSYSRDSYEQYF TGTGCCAGCAGTTACTCGAGGGACTCCTACGAGCAGTACTTC TRBV6-5 NA TRBJ2-7 NA
CASTETGSVYEQYF TGCGCCAGCACCGAGACAGGGTCCGTCTACGAGCAGTACTTC TRBV5-1 NA TRBJ2-7 TRBD1
CASSQEGGGRAVGELFF TGCGCCAGCAGCCAAGAAGGAGGCGGGAGGGCCGTCGGGGAGCTGTTTTTT TRBV4-1 NA TRBJ2-2 TRBD2
CASSLDRAEQYF TGTGCCAGCAGCTTGGACAGGGCCGAGCAGTACTTC TRBV7-8 NA TRBJ2-7 TRBD1
CSSSPSGRAYNEQFF TGTTCCAGCAGCCCTAGCGGGAGGGCCTACAATGAGCAGTTCTTC TRBV7-9 NA TRBJ2-1 TRBD2
CASSFLAGGGTQYF TGTGCCAGCAGCTTTCTAGCGGGAGGAGGGACCCAGTACTTC TRBV7-9 NA TRBJ2-5 TRBD2
CASSGQGSGANVLTF TGTGCCAGCAGTGGTCAGGGATCTGGGGCCAACGTCCTGACTTTC TRBV7-9 once TRBJ2-6 NA
CASSSSVYGYTF TGTGCCAGCAGTTCGTCCGTCTATGGCTACACCTTC TRBV6-5 NA TRBJ1-2 NA
CARKLTVKGSSYEQYF TGTGCCAGGAAGCTTACAGTCAAGGGGTCGTCGTACGAGCAGTACTTC TRBV7-2 NA TRBJ2-7 NA
CASSSSLNTIYF TGTGCCAGCAGCTCCTCTTTGAACACCATATATTTT TRBV25-1 NA TRBJ1-3 NA
CASSSTGISEAFF TGCGCCAGCAGCAGTACAGGGATCTCTGAAGCTTTCTTT TRBV5-1 once TRBJ1-1 NA
CASSLEGVAGELFF TGTGCTAGCAGCTTAGAGGGGGTTGCCGGGGAGCTGTTTTTT TRBV7-7 few TRBJ2-2 NA
CASSLAGTDTQYF TGTGCCAGCAGCCTAGCGGGCACAGATACGCAGTATTTT TRBV9 NA TRBJ2-3 TRBD2
CASSEREANTGELFF TGTGCCAGCAGTGAGCGGGAGGCGAACACCGGGGAGCTGTTTTTT TRBV2 NA TRBJ2-2 TRBD2
CASSLVGGVYEQFF TGTGCCAGCAGTTTGGTGGGAGGGGTGTATGAGCAGTTCTTC TRBV28 NA TRBJ2-1 TRBD2
CASSPRGAANTGELFF TGTGCCAGCAGTCCCAGGGGGGCAGCGAACACCGGGGAGCTGTTTTTT TRBV6-4 NA TRBJ2-2 NA
CASSLVTSGGSSYNEQFF TGTGCCAGCAGCTTGGTTACTAGCGGGGGTAGCTCCTACAATGAGCAGTTCTTC TRBV5-4 NA TRBJ2-1 TRBD2
CASSFGLAGDKNIQYF TGTGCCAGCAGCTTCGGACTAGCGGGAGACAAAAACATTCAGTACTTC TRBV5-6 NA TRBJ2-4 TRBD2
CASSGLAEYNEQFF TGTGCCAGCAGTGGACTAGCGGAGTACAATGAGCAGTTCTTC TRBV6-1 NA TRBJ2-1 TRBD2
CASSPRGLAGNEQFF TGTGCCAGCAGCCCAAGGGGACTAGCGGGTAATGAGCAGTTCTTC TRBV4-2 NA TRBJ2-1 TRBD2
CASSPRGSGTSTDTQYF TGTGCCAGCTCACCGCGGGGATCGGGGACTAGCACAGATACGCAGTATTTT TRBV18 NA TRBJ2-3 NA
CASSLGRDRSKAFF TGCGCCAGCAGCTTGGGCCGGGACAGAAGCAAAGCTTTCTTT TRBV5-1 NA TRBJ1-1 TRBD1
CASRQTGANNEKLFF TGCGCCAGCAGGCAAACAGGGGCGAATAATGAAAAACTGTTTTTT TRBV5-1 NA TRBJ1-4 TRBD1